The 27 T cell receptor beta chains reported below all come from one sample, sequenced in a study of blood T cell repertoires in COVID-19 (TCRdb year 2020). The library was prepared using the immunoSEQ multiplex PCR assay. TCRdb limited this immuneACCESS table to in-frame rearrangements with V and J called. A share of clones is missing; checked studies link under half to unresolved V genes, and the rest is unexplained. The sample profile shows roughly 120,000 clones; 65% to 85% of them were found once. The ten top clones hold approximately 2% of the sample. Source material: peripheral blood. The receptors originated from a man aged 70-80 years with acute or convalescent COVID-19.

The gene calls are TRBV7-9 and TRBJ1-4, with TRBD1 as a possible D gene (5 bases). Germline loops: CDR1 SEHNR, CDR2 FQNEAQ (reference sequence). The CDR3 extends over 14 amino acids. Deletions cut 5 bases from V and 2 bases from J, with 9 bases between. Written as DNA, the CDR3 is TGTGCCAGCAGCACGACAGCGACTAATGAAAAACTGTTTTTT. This gives the protein CASSTTATNEKLFF.

This rearrangement joins TRBV2 to TRBJ1-4; 8 bases are a match to TRBD1. Germline V lookup: CDR1 SNHLY, CDR2 FYNNEI. The CDR3 has 16 amino acids. V was clipped by 5 bases and J by 4 bases; unmatched bases: 9. The CDR3 is CASSRTGWIGNEKLFF. The CDR3 DNA is TGTGCCAGCAGTAGGACAGGGTGGATCGGTAATGAAAAACTGTTTTTT.

This chain uses TRBV20-1 with TRBJ2-5; unclear D gene. The V end lost 0 bases, the J end lost 7 bases, and 6 bases lay between the germline ends. The V gene's germline CDR1 is DFQATT and CDR2 SNEGSKA (reference sequence). There are 11 residues in the CDR3. CDR3 in amino acids: CSARDLSTQYF. The CDR3 DNA sequence: TGCAGTGCTAGAGACTTGTCGACCCAGTACTTC.

CDR3 coding DNA: TGTGCCAGCCACTCACAGGGGGCAGGCTCACCCCTCCACTTT. Translated, it gives CASHSQGAGSPLHF. The chain links TRBV2 to TRBJ1-6; 9 positions agree with TRBD1. Germline CDR1 is SNHLY and CDR2 is FYNNEI. Trimming cost V 8 bases and J 10 bases; bases outside gene matches: 9. CDR3 length: 14 residues.

The chain links TRBV30 to TRBJ1-6; D not resolved. V lost 2 bases and J 11 bases, leaving 19 bases between the germline ends. Per germline, CDR1 GTSNPN and CDR2 SVGIG (reference sequence). This CDR3 spans 15 amino acids. The CDR3 sequence: CAWSRNSFPRAPLHF. In DNA, the CDR3 is TGTGCCTGGAGTCGAAACTCTTTCCCTCGGGCACCCCTCCACTTT.

This sequence joins TRBV25-1 and TRBJ1-2, with no clear D. Germline V gives CDR1 MGHDK, CDR2 SYGVNS. The V and J ends lost 5 bases and 4 bases respectively, with 14 bases between them. The CDR3 consists of 14 residues. The CDR3 here is CASSPPGVLYGYTF. The CDR3, as DNA: TGTGCCAGCAGTCCCCCCGGGGTTCTCTATGGCTACACCTTC.

The rearrangement links TRBV11-2 to TRBJ2-1; the match to TRBD2 covers 11 bases. V shed 4 bases and J 2 bases; nucleotides not matched to a gene: 4. Germline CDR1 reads SGHAT; CDR2 reads FQNNGV. This CDR3 contains 16 residues. CDR3 nucleotide sequence: TGTGCCAGCAGCTCCCATAGCGGGGGGGCCTACAATGAGCAGTTCTTC. Amino acid sequence: CASSSHSGGAYNEQFF. Supplemented by reference TRBV11-2 and TRBJ2-1, the full variable domain reads EAGVAQSPRYKIIEKRQSVAFWCNPISGHATLYWYQQILGQGPKLLIQFQNNGVVDDSQLPKDRFSAERLKGVDSTLKIQPAKLEDSAVYLCASSSHSGGAYNEQFFGPGTRLTVL.

The V and J genes are TRBV4-2 and TRBJ2-2; the match to TRBD2 covers 11 bases. V lost 1 base, J lost 4 bases, and 5 bases stayed unmatched. This CDR3 contains 17 residues. Germline CDR1 LGHNA, CDR2 YNFKEQ. The CDR3 bases are TGTGCCAGCAGCCAAGGTCCCGGACTAGCGGGCACCGGGGAGCTGTTTTTT. Protein sequence: CASSQGPGLAGTGELFF.

The rearrangement uses TRBV24-1 and TRBJ1-2; 9 nucleotides agree with TRBD1. V lost 4 bases to trimming and J lost 7 bases; unmatched junction nucleotides: 12. The CDR3 has 16 amino acids. Germline CDR1 and CDR2: KGHDR and SFDVKD. For the CDR3, the DNA is TGTGCCACCAGTGACCCCAGCGAGGGACAGGGTACTGGCTACACCTTC. It codes for CATSDPSEGQGTGYTF.

V and J are TRBV20-1 and TRBJ1-1; 8 bases fit TRBD1. After removal of 3 bases from V and 6 bases from J, the junction contained 9 bases not matched to a gene. CDR3 length: 14 amino acids. The germline gives CDR1 DFQATT, CDR2 SNEGSKA (reference sequence). In nucleotides, the CDR3 is TGCAGTGCTAGTGCCCCCTGGACAGGGCCTGAAGCTTTCTTT. Protein product: CSASAPWTGPEAFF.

This chain uses TRBV7-9 with TRBJ2-3; 7 nucleotides agree with TRBD1. The length of the CDR3 is 14 residues. Trimming cost V 8 bases and J 0 bases; bases outside gene matches: 5. The germline V gene encodes CDR1 SEHNR and CDR2 FQNEAQ (reference sequence). This CDR3 reads CASEKGASTDTQYF. The CDR3 coding sequence is TGTGCCAGCGAAAAGGGGGCTAGCACAGATACGCAGTATTTT.

The V gene is TRBV3-1 (or the pseudogene TRBV3-2), the J gene TRBJ2-1; D is perhaps TRBD1 (6 bases). This CDR3 has 16 residues. Germline V gives CDR1 LGHDT, CDR2 YNNKEL (reference sequence). V gave up 2 bases and J gave up 8 bases, with 19 bases separating them. The CDR3 DNA reads TGTGCCAGCAGCCAACAGGGGCTAGGCCTAGACGATGAGCAGTTCTTC. Its translation: CASSQQGLGLDDEQFF.

This clone was observed a few times. The chain joins TRBV7-9 to TRBJ1-5; D is possibly TRBD1 (5 bases). The V gene's germline CDR1 is SEHNR and CDR2 FQNEAQ (reference sequence). The V end lost 0 bases, the J end lost 10 bases, and 19 bases lay between the germline ends. This CDR3 has 16 amino acids. The CDR3 region is CASSLAGDPEGSPQHF. The DNA of the CDR3 is TGTGCCAGCAGCTTAGCGGGGGACCCGGAGGGGAGTCCCCAGCATTTT.

The rearrangement uses TRBV3-1 (or the pseudogene TRBV3-2) and TRBJ1-1; 9 bases match TRBD1. Germline assignment: CDR1 LGHDT and CDR2 YNNKEL (reference sequence). This CDR3 has 14 amino acids. V trimming: 2 bases; J trimming: 4 bases; junction bases outside the gene matches: 2. The CDR3 loop is CASSQPGQGTEAFF. DNA for the CDR3: TGTGCCAGCAGCCAACCGGGACAGGGCACTGAAGCTTTCTTT.

The chain employs TRBV4-2 and TRBJ2-3; 9 bases match TRBD1. The V gene end was trimmed by 4 bases and the J gene end by 0 bases; junction bases not matched to a gene: 8. Germline loops: CDR1 LGHNA, CDR2 YNFKEQ. The CDR3 length is 17 residues. CDR3 protein: CASSPALTGGSTDTQYF. The CDR3 nucleotides read TGTGCCAGCAGCCCGGCCTTAACAGGGGGCAGCACAGATACGCAGTATTTT.

This chain joins TRBV20-1 and TRBJ2-3; 10 bases align to TRBD2. The CDR3 has 15 amino acids. The V gene end was trimmed by 3 bases and the J gene end by 13 bases; junction bases not matched to a gene: 16. Germline-derived CDR1 and CDR2 are DFQATT and SNEGSKA (reference sequence). CDR3 nucleotide sequence: TGCAGTGCTAGTCCCTATCTAGCGGGGGCACCGGGGGAGTATTTT. Its translation: CSASPYLAGAPGEYF.

This clone was recorded once. The chain combines TRBV5-8 with TRBJ1-2, with D perhaps TRBD1 (6 bases). This CDR3 has 16 amino acids. Germline CDR1 SGHTS, CDR2 YDEGEE. Between the trimmed V and J ends, which lost 2 bases and 3 bases, there was a span of 17 bases. The CDR3 region is CASSFLTDRLDYGYTF. In DNA, the CDR3 is TGTGCCAGCAGCTTTCTGACAGACAGGCTGGACTATGGCTACACCTTC. The full variable domain, rest sourced from reference TRBV5-8 and TRBJ1-2, is EAGVTQSPTHLIKTRGQQATLRCSPISGHTSVYWYQQALGLGLQFLLWYDEGEERNRGNFPPRFSGRQFPNYSSELNVNALELEDSALYLCASSFLTDRLDYGYTFGSGTRLTVV.

The chain links TRBV5-4 to TRBJ2-5; a possible D gene is TRBD2 (5 bases). The CDR3 runs 16 residues. Deletions cut 4 bases from V and 4 bases from J, with 20 bases between. CDR1 is SGHNT, CDR2 YYREEE, per germline (reference sequence). The CDR3 protein is CASSPPPGTNLETQYF. The CDR3 DNA reads as TGTGCCAGCAGCCCCCCACCGGGAACTAACTTAGAGACCCAGTACTTC. Full variable domain (missing parts from reference TRBV5-4 and TRBJ2-5): ETGVTQSPTHLIKTRGQQVTLRCSSQSGHNTVSWYQQALGQGPQFIFQYYREEENGRGNFPPRFSGLQFPNYSSELNVNALELDDSALYLCASSPPPGTNLETQYFGPGTRLLVL.

The genes are TRBV24-1 and TRBJ2-1; 11 nucleotides match TRBD2. With 4 bases clipped from V and 2 bases from J, the junction kept 3 bases outside the gene matches. Germline loops: CDR1 KGHDR, CDR2 SFDVKD. The CDR3 runs 16 residues. DNA for the CDR3: TGTGCCACCAGTGACTCTAGCGGGGGGACCTACAATGAGCAGTTCTTC. Protein sequence: CATSDSSGGTYNEQFF.

This chain connects TRBV5-1 to TRBJ1-1; D may be TRBD1 (6 bases). Germline values: CDR1 SGHRS, CDR2 YFSETQ. Trimming cost V 4 bases and J 5 bases, with 15 bases left between them. The CDR3 loop spans 14 amino acids. The CDR3 DNA reads TGCGCCAGCAGCGCCGGACAGCGCCCAACTGAAGCTTTCTTT. This gives the protein CASSAGQRPTEAFF.

The J gene is TRBJ2-1, the V gene TRBV2; 7 nucleotides line up with TRBD2. CDR1 and CDR2 from the germline V gene are SNHLY and FYNNEI. There are 14 residues in the CDR3. The V segment lost 5 bases and the J segment 1 base; nucleotides outside the gene matches: 2. The CDR3 sequence is CASSTSVSYNEQFF. The CDR3 DNA is TGTGCCAGCAGTACTAGCGTGTCCTACAATGAGCAGTTCTTC.

J is TRBJ2-5 and V is TRBV5-4; 9 nucleotides match TRBD2. With 3 bases clipped from V and 2 bases from J, the junction kept 2 bases outside the gene matches. CDR1 SGHNT and CDR2 YYREEE come from the germline V gene (reference sequence). The CDR3 has 14 amino acids. Written as DNA, the CDR3 is TGTGCCAGCAGCTCTAGCGGGGCGCAAGAGACCCAGTACTTC. Its protein product is CASSSSGAQETQYF.

The count of this clone is one. The rearrangement links TRBV9 to TRBJ2-3; D is perhaps TRBD2 (6 bases). The CDR3 covers 17 residues. Trimming stripped 3 bases from V and 2 bases from J, with 19 bases between. Germline-derived CDR1 and CDR2 are SGDLS and YYNGEE. DNA for the CDR3: TGTGCCAGCAGCGGTAGCGGCGCAGGGCGATACACAGATACGCAGTATTTT. It codes for CASSGSGAGRYTDTQYF.

The chain has TRBV10-3 and TRBJ1-3; D perhaps matches TRBD1 (6 bases). V dropped 8 bases and J dropped 0 bases, with 14 bases sitting between them. The CDR3 covers 15 residues. Per the germline V gene, CDR1 is ENHRY and CDR2 is SYGVKD. The CDR3 reads CAIGGRSSSGNTIYF. CDR3 in DNA: TGTGCCATCGGGGGCCGATCTAGCTCTGGAAACACCATATATTTT.

The V call is TRBV7-3, the J call TRBJ1-1; D not resolved. Trimming removed 4 bases from V and 1 base from J, with 7 bases in between. This CDR3 contains 13 residues. Germline V gene sequence: CDR1 SGHTA, CDR2 FQGTGA. The chain's CDR3 is CASSYPRNTEAFF. The CDR3 nucleotides are TGTGCCAGCAGCTACCCGAGGAACACTGAAGCTTTCTTT.

The chain carries TRBV11-2 and TRBJ2-3; D is unresolved. CDR1 is SGHAT and CDR2 is FQNNGV in the germline V gene. This CDR3 contains 12 residues. The V end lost 4 bases, the J end lost 2 bases, and 4 bases lay between the germline ends. Here the CDR3 DNA reads TGTGCCAGCAGCTCCTACACAGATACGCAGTATTTT. Translation gives CASSSYTDTQYF.

The gene calls are TRBV30 and TRBJ2-1; D is ambiguous. The CDR3 has 13 residues. Trimming shortened V by 5 bases and J by 5 bases, and 13 bases separated the two germline ends. Germline lookup yields CDR1 GTSNPN and CDR2 SVGIG (reference sequence). As DNA, the CDR3 is TGTGCCTGGGGAATAGCTGTCCACAATGAGCAGTTCTTC. This codes for CAWGIAVHNEQFF.